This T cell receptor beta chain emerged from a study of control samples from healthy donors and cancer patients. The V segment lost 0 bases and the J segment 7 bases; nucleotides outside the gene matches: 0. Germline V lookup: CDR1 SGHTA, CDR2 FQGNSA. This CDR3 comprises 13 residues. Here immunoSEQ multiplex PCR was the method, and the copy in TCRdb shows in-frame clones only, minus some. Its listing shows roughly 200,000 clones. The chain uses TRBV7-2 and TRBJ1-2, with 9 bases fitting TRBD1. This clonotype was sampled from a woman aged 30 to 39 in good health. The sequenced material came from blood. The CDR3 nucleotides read TGTGCCAGCAGCTTAGCGACAGGGGGTGGCTACACCTTC. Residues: CASSLATGGGYTF.